This TCR beta chain emerged from a study of cytomegalovirus exposure and HLA in healthy donors. Findings and limits, study-wide: CMV antigen specificity of a few CMV-associated chains was confirmed in vitro. The listing of approximately 160 TCR beta chains classed them as cytomegalovirus-associated. For cytomegalovirus status, the classifier reportedly gave diagnoses with high specificity and sensitivity.

Repertoires were generated with immunoSEQ multiplex PCR, while TCRdb's copy carries only in-frame clones and drops some. The table shows under 200,000 clones, with roughly 89% occurring only once. CDR3 length: 15 residues. Germline CDR1 MGHRA, CDR2 YSYEKL. Concerning this clone itself: The antigen is undetermined. An end of the junction differs from the germline gene, which may be a read error.

The material sequenced was PBMCs. This sequence was found in a man aged 18 to 29 in good health and CMV-seropositive. This chain connects TRBV4-1 to TRBJ1-5, with 9 bases aligning to TRBD1. The CDR3 nucleotides read TGCGCCAGCAGCCAGGGGACAGGGATTAATCCGCCCCAGCATTTT. Amino acids: CASSQGTGINPPQHF.